These T cell receptor beta chains were read from a single sample in a study of vaccination effects on CD4 cells after COVID-19. These receptors lack a known antigen. Sequencing was performed with immunoSEQ multiplex PCR; in TCRdb, only in-frame clones are kept and a portion is missing. This sample has approximately 38,000 clones; about 70% occur once, and the top ten carry about 8%. The material sequenced was CD4+ T cells from PBMCs cultured without peptide, taken after COVID-19 vaccination. Receptors originate from a human donor who received a COVID-19 vaccine. Each CDR3 is given with its conserved first and last residue. D genes are given only for firm matches. Clone size is shown for a subset of rows, as once, few, many or a class of expanded clone.

d_gene	v_gene	j_gene	abundance	CDR3aa	CDR3nt
-	TRBV19	TRBJ2-1	-	CASSTEGGGYLEQFF	TGTGCCAGTAGTACCGAGGGGGGGGGCTATCTTGAGCAGTTCTTC
-	TRBV7-2	TRBJ1-3	-	CASSRDTSSGNTIYF	TGTGCCAGCAGTCGGGACACCAGCTCTGGAAACACCATATATTTT
-	TRBV5-4	TRBJ2-1	-	CASSLTTPSYNEQFF	TGTGCCAGCAGCTTGACAACACCCTCCTACAATGAGCAGTTCTTC
TRBD2	TRBV6-2/TRBV6-3	TRBJ2-5	once	CASSYSSGLAGVLYQETQYF	TGTGCCAGCAGTTACTCGTCTGGGCTAGCGGGGGTTCTGTACCAAGAGACCCAGTACTTC
TRBD2	TRBV5-4	TRBJ2-2	few	CASSGGLANTGELFF	TGTGCCAGCAGCGGTGGACTAGCGAACACCGGGGAGCTGTTTTTT
-	TRBV6-1	TRBJ1-5	few	CASSVTSRGSHQPQHF	TGTGCCAGCAGTGTAACTTCAAGGGGATCACATCAGCCCCAGCATTTT
-	TRBV2	TRBJ2-5	-	CASSQDAGETQYF	TGTGCCAGTTCACAGGACGCTGGGGAGACCCAGTACTTC
TRBD2	TRBV19	TRBJ2-1	few	CASSPTLAGEGNEQFF	TGTGCCAGTAGTCCAACCCTAGCGGGGGAGGGCAATGAGCAGTTCTTC
TRBD2	TRBV9	TRBJ2-6	-	CASSDLAGGPSSGANVLTF	TGTGCCAGCAGCGACCTAGCGGGGGGCCCCTCCTCTGGGGCCAACGTCCTGACTTTC
-	TRBV4-1	TRBJ1-4	-	CASSPLSWAAEEKLFF	TGCGCCAGCAGCCCCCTTAGTTGGGCAGCGGAAGAAAAACTGTTTTTT
TRBD2	TRBV5-1	TRBJ2-7	-	CASSPEAGGIWEQYF	TGCGCCAGCAGCCCCGAAGCGGGGGGCATTTGGGAGCAGTACTTC
TRBD1	TRBV5-4	TRBJ1-3	few	CASSRGRGEHTIYF	TGTGCCAGCAGCCGAGGCAGGGGGGAACACACCATATATTTT
-	TRBV6-5	TRBJ1-3	-	CASSTAITGGNTIYF	TGTGCCAGCAGTACGGCTATAACCGGTGGAAACACCATATATTTT
-	TRBV7-9	TRBJ1-2	-	CASSLSLDSKTYGYTF	TGTGCCAGCAGCTTAAGCTTGGACAGTAAGACCTATGGCTACACCTTC
-	TRBV9	TRBJ2-3	-	CASSVAGQAYTDTQYF	TGTGCCAGCAGCGTAGCGGGGCAGGCCTACACAGATACGCAGTATTTT
-	TRBV3-1/TRBV3-2	TRBJ1-6	-	CASRQTNSPLHF	TGTGCCAGCAGACAGACTAATTCACCCCTCCACTTT
-	TRBV27	TRBJ1-6	few	CASSLLFGSYNSPLHF	TGTGCCAGCAGTTTGCTCTTCGGGTCCTATAATTCACCCCTCCACTTT